This T cell receptor (beta chain) appears in the sequencing data of a study of blood T cell repertoires in COVID-19. Study-wide background: Donors in the United States, Italy and Spain gave samples during acute or convalescent COVID-19. T cells, B-cell-depleted T cells, or PBMCs provided the cDNA or gDNA that served as material.

Per the study methods: Amplification of reference gene primers provided the estimated nucleated cell counts. TCRdb's copy holds only in-frame clones and misses some; the assay was immunoSEQ multiplex PCR. V, J and clone size reflect that table, while D and trimming were determined from the DNA. This sample has approximately 300,000 clones, with more than 80% found just once. The CDR3 has 15 amino acids. V was clipped by 7 bases and J by 1 base; unmatched bases: 8. Per germline, CDR1 SEHNR and CDR2 FQNEAQ (reference sequence). Sequenced sample: peripheral blood. The chain uses TRBV7-9 and TRBJ1-1; 8 nucleotides agree with TRBD1. The receptor was derived from a man between 18 and 29 years old who had recovered from COVID-19. The CDR3 region is CASTNPDRGNTEAFF. The DNA of the CDR3 is TGTGCCAGCACCAACCCCGACAGGGGGAACACTGAAGCTTTCTTT.